This note documents a single T cell receptor beta chain sequence. As yet, its antigen is unknown. The read comes to an end 3 residues before the CDR3 does, leaving the germline J gene to fill in the end. These data belong to a study of T cells in women clearing cervical HPV infection. The wider study: Controls' single incident HPV16 infection cleared within 12 months without precancer. Study results and limitations: Effector/memory and HPV-specific T cells were not isolated, and association timing is unknown.

The table came from immunoSEQ multiplex PCR; TCRdb's copy has only in-frame clones and leaves some out. Its listing shows approximately 13,000 clones. J lost 6 bases, V lost 6 bases, and 11 bases had no gene match. The CDR3 runs to 15 residues. Germline V gene data show CDR1 as KGHSH and CDR2 as LQKENI. This clonotype originated in a woman between 18 and 70 years old with a cervical HPV16 infection that either progressed to CIN3+ or cleared (not recorded which). The chain couples TRBV18 to TRBJ1-5; 7 positions match TRBD1. The specimen was blood buffy coat. The CDR3 spells CASSDQYQGGQPQHF. The sequenced part of the CDR3 DNA is TGTGCCAGCTCGGACCAGTATCAGGGGGGTCAGCCC.